This T cell receptor (beta chain) was retrieved from a study of T cells in Graves' hyperthyroidism and ophthalmopathy. This clonotype ranks as medium-sized. Antigen specificity is unknown. There were TCR beta CDR3 regions amplified from RNA transcripts. The study used the HTBI primer set for a first-round RT-PCR of the TCR CDR3. One entry per CDR3 protein results from TCRdb running MiXCR on the multiplex PCR reads. The sample includes about 350,000 distinct CDR3 sequences, around a sixth of them seen just once. Inclusion characteristics of ophthalmopathy patients comprised a Clinical Activity Score of at least 3, a NOSPECS grade of at least 4, and duration under 3 months. The V gene lost 0 bases and the J gene lost 1 base, with 12 bases spanning the gap. The germline V gene encodes CDR1 SQVTM and CDR2 ANQGSEA. The CDR3 runs to 16 residues. Findings and limits, study-wide: Most expanded thyroid clonotypes above 0.001 also appeared in blood.

The TCR originated in a woman in her 40s with Graves' ophthalmopathy. Specimen: blood. The chain couples TRBV29-1 to TRBJ2-2; possible D gene TRBD1, 6 bases. CDR3 DNA: TGCAGCGTTGAAGATGTGGGACACCGGAACACCGGGGAGCTGTTTTTT. As protein: CSVEDVGHRNTGELFF.